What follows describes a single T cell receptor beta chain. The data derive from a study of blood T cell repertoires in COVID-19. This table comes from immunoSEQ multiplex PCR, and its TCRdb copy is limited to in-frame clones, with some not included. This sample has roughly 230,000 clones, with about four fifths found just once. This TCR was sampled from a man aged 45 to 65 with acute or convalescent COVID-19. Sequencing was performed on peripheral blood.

For the CDR3, the DNA is TGTGCCAGCAGCGTAGTGAGGGGAGGCTATGGCTACACCTTC. As protein: CASSVVRGGYGYTF. The chain joins TRBV9 to TRBJ1-2; maybe TRBD1 (5 bases). Looked up from germline, CDR1 is SGDLS and CDR2 is YYNGEE. With 0 bases removed from V and 4 bases from J, the gap between germline ends came to 10 bases. The CDR3 length is 14 residues. Full variable domain (outside the CDR3, taken from reference TRBV9 and TRBJ1-2): DSGVTQTPKHLITATGQRVTLRCSPRSGDLSVYWYQQSLDQGLQFLIQYYNGEERAKGNILERFSAQQFPDLHSELNLSSLELGDSALYFCASSVVRGGYGYTFGSGTRLTVV.